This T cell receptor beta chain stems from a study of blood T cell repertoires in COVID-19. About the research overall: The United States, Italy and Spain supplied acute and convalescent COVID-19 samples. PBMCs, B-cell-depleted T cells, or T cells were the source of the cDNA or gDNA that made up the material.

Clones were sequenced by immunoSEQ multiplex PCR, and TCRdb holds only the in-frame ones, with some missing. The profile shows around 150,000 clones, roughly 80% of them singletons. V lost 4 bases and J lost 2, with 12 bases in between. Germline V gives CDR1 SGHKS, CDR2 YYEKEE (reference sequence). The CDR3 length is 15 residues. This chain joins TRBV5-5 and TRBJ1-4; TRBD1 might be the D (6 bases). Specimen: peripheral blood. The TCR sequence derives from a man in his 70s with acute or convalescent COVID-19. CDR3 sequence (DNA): TGTGCCAGCAGCCAACAGGGATCGACTAATGAAAAACTGTTTTTT. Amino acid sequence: CASSQQGSTNEKLFF.